This T cell receptor beta chain was found in a study of T cell repertoires in cytomegalovirus infection. From the reads, TCRdb called clonotypes with MiXCR, one entry per CDR3 protein. Among 650,000 to 900,000 distinct CDR3 sequences listed, around a third were seen once. V trimming: 6 bases; J trimming: 3 bases; junction bases outside the gene matches: 5. Looked up from germline, CDR1 is SNHLY and CDR2 is FYNNEI. The CDR3 has 15 amino acids. Study-wide points: Ex vivo responses were dominated by HLA-C-restricted CMV-specific TCR beta clonotypes.

This clonotype was counted between two and nine times. Its antigen is not known. The sequencing here drew on cultured CD8+ T cells from PBMCs, taken from culture after CMV antigen stimulation. This receptor was identified in a human donor in good health (CMV status not recorded). Some clones in this sample may be carry-over from other donors' samples. The chain is built from TRBV2 and TRBJ2-2, with TRBD1 identical over 9 bases. The CDR3 region has the DNA TGTGCCAGCAGCGATTGGACAGGGGACACCGGGGAGCTGTTTTTT. This sequence encodes CASSDWTGDTGELFF.